The 15 T cell receptor beta chains below come from one sample, sequenced in a study of blood T cell repertoires in COVID-19. Clones were read by immunoSEQ multiplex PCR, and TCRdb kept only the in-frame ones, dropping some. The sample gives roughly 250,000 clones, around 87% of which show up once; around 6% is in the top ten. The sequenced material came from PBMCs or T cells enriched from blood (not recorded which). Every receptor here comes from a woman in her twenties or thirties with acute COVID-19.

The chain is built from TRBV4-2 and TRBJ1-1; 8 positions match TRBD1. With V trimmed by 3 bases and J by 1 base, 7 bases remained unmatched. Germline V lookup: CDR1 LGHNA, CDR2 YNFKEQ. The CDR3 sequence is 16 residues long. The CDR3 here is CASSQIGTGPNTEAFF. CDR3 DNA sequence: TGTGCCAGCAGCCAGATCGGGACAGGACCGAACACTGAAGCTTTCTTT.

The chain couples TRBV3-1 (or the pseudogene TRBV3-2) to TRBJ2-1; TRBD2 matches at 9 bases. The V and J ends lost 0 bases and 15 bases, in that order; junction bases with no gene match: 9. This CDR3 has 14 residues. Germline CDR1 reads LGHDT; CDR2 reads YNNKEL (reference sequence). CDR3 residues: CASSQDLGGGAAFF. CDR3 nucleotide sequence: TGTGCCAGCAGCCAAGATTTGGGCGGGGGGGCCGCGTTCTTC.

This clone has a single count. The CDR3 loop reads CASSQDSTISYNEQFF. CDR3 sequence (DNA): TGCGCCAGCAGCCAAGACTCGACTATCTCCTACAATGAGCAGTTCTTC. V and J are TRBV4-1 and TRBJ2-1; D might be TRBD2 (5 bases). The CDR3 contains 16 residues. With 0 bases removed from V and 0 bases from J, the gap between germline ends came to 9 bases. Germline-derived CDR1 and CDR2 are MGHRA and YSYEKL.

The J gene is TRBJ2-1, the V gene TRBV4-1; perhaps TRBD1 as D (6 bases). The CDR3 has 15 residues. The V end was cut by 4 bases, the J end by 4 bases, with 14 bases between. Germline V gives CDR1 MGHRA, CDR2 YSYEKL. The CDR3 spells CASSLGRGGYNEQFF. DNA for the CDR3: TGCGCCAGCAGCCTCGGCAGGGGCGGGTACAATGAGCAGTTCTTC.

V is TRBV6-5 and J is TRBJ2-3; the D gene is possibly TRBD2 (6 bases). V was trimmed by 2 bases and J by 5 bases, leaving 17 bases between them. The CDR3 is 16 amino acids. Germline-derived CDR1 and CDR2 are MNHEY and SVGAGI. The CDR3 sequence: CASSYTGTGVGDTQYF. The DNA for the CDR3 is TGTGCCAGCAGTTACACCGGGACGGGGGTAGGAGATACGCAGTATTTT.

V gene TRBV2 combines with J gene TRBJ2-5, with 7 bases that match TRBD2. The CDR3 totals 14 residues. The ends lost 5 bases at V and 4 bases at J; junction bases unmatched: 7. Per germline, CDR1 SNHLY and CDR2 FYNNEI. CDR3 sequence reads: CASSRAGIGETQYF. The CDR3, as DNA: TGTGCCAGCAGTCGAGCGGGAATCGGAGAGACCCAGTACTTC.

Here the CDR3 reads CASSSGTYPAEQYF. As DNA, the CDR3 is TGTGCCAGCAGCTCCGGGACTTATCCTGCCGAGCAGTACTTC. The chain recombines TRBV2 with TRBJ2-7, with TRBD2 as a possible D gene (6 bases). Deletions cut 6 bases from V and 6 bases from J, with 18 bases between. The CDR3 totals 14 residues. From germline, CDR1 is SNHLY and CDR2 FYNNEI.

This chain connects TRBV10-3 to TRBJ2-7, with TRBD2 matching 13 bases. Germline values: CDR1 ENHRY, CDR2 SYGVKD. This CDR3 is built from 16 residues. V lost 10 bases to trimming and J lost 5 bases; unmatched junction nucleotides: 14. The CDR3 sequence is CATYWTSGSHSNEQYF. DNA for the CDR3: TGTGCCACCTATTGGACTAGCGGGAGTCATTCGAACGAGCAGTACTTC.

This clone was recorded a few times. The V gene is TRBV7-8, the J gene TRBJ2-1, with TRBD2 matching 8 bases. The length of the CDR3 is 15 residues. Germline CDR1 SGHVS, CDR2 FQNEAQ. V lost 5 bases and J lost 6; bases outside the gene matches: 9. This CDR3 reads CASSLGTSMANEQFF. CDR3 DNA: TGTGCCAGCAGCCTTGGGACTAGTATGGCCAATGAGCAGTTCTTC.

The chain has TRBV19 and TRBJ2-7; TRBD2 matches 15 bases. The length of the CDR3 is 18 residues. The J segment lost 3 bases and the V segment lost 3 bases, leaving 9 bases of the junction unmatched. Germline V lookup: CDR1 LNHDA, CDR2 SQIVND (reference sequence). CDR3 residues: CASSMIGLAGGPFYEQYF. CDR3 nucleotides: TGTGCCAGTAGTATGATCGGACTAGCGGGGGGGCCCTTCTACGAGCAGTACTTC.

This chain uses TRBV5-4 with TRBJ2-5; TRBD1 might be the D (6 bases). This CDR3 has 15 residues. CDR1 and CDR2 (germline): SGHNT, YYREEE (reference sequence). The germline V and J ends were trimmed by 0 bases and 1 base, with 10 bases remaining between them. The CDR3 region has the DNA TGTGCCAGCAGCTTGGCTACAGGGAGCCAAGAGACCCAGTACTTC. Translating gives CASSLATGSQETQYF.

The CDR3 reads CASSLSGQGAEAFF. CDR3 coding DNA: TGTGCCAGCAGTTTATCCGGACAGGGCGCTGAAGCTTTCTTT. The chain couples TRBV28 to TRBJ1-1; 8 nucleotides agree with TRBD1. V gave up 1 base and J gave up 6 bases; unmatched junction bases: 4. Per germline, CDR1 MDHEN and CDR2 SYDVKM. The CDR3 sequence is 14 residues long.

The chain recombines TRBV2 with TRBJ2-1, with 12 bases identical to TRBD2. The CDR3 has 14 amino acids. CDR1 and CDR2 from the germline V gene are SNHLY and FYNNEI. Trimming removed 4 bases from V and 5 bases from J; junction bases left unmatched: 0. Written as DNA, the CDR3 is TGTGCCAGCAGTGCTAGCGGGGGGGACAATGAGCAGTTCTTC. Translation gives CASSASGGDNEQFF.

The rearrangement joins TRBV11-2 to TRBJ1-3, with a possible D match to TRBD1 (5 bases). V was pared by 5 bases and J by 0 bases, with 11 bases between. Germline V CDR1 and CDR2: SGHAT, FQNNGV. The CDR3 has 15 amino acids. The CDR3 DNA sequence: TGTGCCAGCAGCCCGACAGTCCTCTCTGGAAACACCATATATTTT. Translation gives CASSPTVLSGNTIYF.

V usage is TRBV2 and J usage is TRBJ2-7; 9 bases are a match to TRBD2. Losses at the gene ends were 2 bases for V and 6 bases for J; bases not matched to a gene: 5. The germline CDR1 and CDR2 sequences are SNHLY and FYNNEI. The CDR3 extends over 14 amino acids. DNA for the CDR3: TGTGCCAGCAGTGAACTAGCGGGACTCTCCGAGCAGTACTTC. Amino acids: CASSELAGLSEQYF.